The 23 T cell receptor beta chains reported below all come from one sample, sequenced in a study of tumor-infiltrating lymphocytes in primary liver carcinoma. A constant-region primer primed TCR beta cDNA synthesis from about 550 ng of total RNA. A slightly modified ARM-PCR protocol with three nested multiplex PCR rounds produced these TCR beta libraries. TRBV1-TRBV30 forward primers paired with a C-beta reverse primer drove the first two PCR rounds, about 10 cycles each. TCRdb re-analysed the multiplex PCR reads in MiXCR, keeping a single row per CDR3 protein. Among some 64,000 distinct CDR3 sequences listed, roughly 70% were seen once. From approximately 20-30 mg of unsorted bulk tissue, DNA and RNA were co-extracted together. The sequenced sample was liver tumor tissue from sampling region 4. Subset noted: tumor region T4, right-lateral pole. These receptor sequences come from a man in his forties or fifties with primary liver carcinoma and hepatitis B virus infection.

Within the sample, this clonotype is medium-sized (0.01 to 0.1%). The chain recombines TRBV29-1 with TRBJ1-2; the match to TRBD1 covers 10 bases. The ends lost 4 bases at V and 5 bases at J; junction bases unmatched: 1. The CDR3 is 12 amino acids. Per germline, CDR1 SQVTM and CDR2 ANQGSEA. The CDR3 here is CSVAGQGYGYTF. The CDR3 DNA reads TGCAGCGTTGCGGGACAGGGGTATGGCTACACCTTC.

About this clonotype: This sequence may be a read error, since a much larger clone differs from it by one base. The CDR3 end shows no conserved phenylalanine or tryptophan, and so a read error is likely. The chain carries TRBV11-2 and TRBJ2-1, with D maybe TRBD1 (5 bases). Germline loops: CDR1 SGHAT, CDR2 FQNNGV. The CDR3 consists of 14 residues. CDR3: CSSSLGVSNNEQFL. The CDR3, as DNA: TGTTCCAGCAGCTTAGGGGTCAGCAACAATGAGCAGTTCCTC.

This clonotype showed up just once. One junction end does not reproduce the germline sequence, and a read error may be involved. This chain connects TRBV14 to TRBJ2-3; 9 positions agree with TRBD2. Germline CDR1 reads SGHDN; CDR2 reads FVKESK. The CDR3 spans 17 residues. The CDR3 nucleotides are TGTGCCAACAGCCAATCGGTTAGCGGGAGACTGAAAGATATGCAGTATTTT. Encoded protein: CANSQSVSGRLKDMQYF.

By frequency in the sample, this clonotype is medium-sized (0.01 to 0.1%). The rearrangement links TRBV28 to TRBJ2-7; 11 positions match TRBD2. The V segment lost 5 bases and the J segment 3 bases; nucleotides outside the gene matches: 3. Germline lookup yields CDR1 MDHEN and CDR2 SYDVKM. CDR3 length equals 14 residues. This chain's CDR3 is CASSPLAGDYEQYF. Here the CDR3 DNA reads TGTGCCAGCAGTCCACTAGCGGGAGACTACGAGCAGTACTTC.

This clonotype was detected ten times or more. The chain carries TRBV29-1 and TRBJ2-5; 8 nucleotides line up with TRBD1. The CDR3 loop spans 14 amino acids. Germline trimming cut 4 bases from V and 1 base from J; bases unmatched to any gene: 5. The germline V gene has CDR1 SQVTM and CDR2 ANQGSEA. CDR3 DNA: TGCAGCGTTGGCAACGGACAGGGCCAAGAGACCCAGTACTTC. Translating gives CSVGNGQGQETQYF.

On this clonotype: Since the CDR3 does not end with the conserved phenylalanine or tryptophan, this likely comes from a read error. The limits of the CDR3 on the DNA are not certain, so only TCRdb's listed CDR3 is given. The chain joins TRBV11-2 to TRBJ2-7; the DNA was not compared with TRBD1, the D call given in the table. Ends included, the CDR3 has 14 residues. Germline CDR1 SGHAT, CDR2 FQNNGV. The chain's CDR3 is CASSRTGGSYDQYL.

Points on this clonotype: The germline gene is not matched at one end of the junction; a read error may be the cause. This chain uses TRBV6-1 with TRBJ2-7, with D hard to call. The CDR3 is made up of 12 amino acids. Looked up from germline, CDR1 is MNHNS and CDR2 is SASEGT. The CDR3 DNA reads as TGTGCCAGCAGTGAAGAGGGCTACGAGCCGTACTTC. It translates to CASSEEGYEPYF.

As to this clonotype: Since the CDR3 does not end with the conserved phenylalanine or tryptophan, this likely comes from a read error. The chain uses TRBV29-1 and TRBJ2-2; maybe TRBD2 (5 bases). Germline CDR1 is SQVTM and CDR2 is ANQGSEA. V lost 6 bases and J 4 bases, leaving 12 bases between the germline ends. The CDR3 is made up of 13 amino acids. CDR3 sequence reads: CSVRRGGTGELFL. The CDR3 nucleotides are TGCAGCGTCCGGAGAGGAGGCACCGGGGAGCTGTTTTTA.

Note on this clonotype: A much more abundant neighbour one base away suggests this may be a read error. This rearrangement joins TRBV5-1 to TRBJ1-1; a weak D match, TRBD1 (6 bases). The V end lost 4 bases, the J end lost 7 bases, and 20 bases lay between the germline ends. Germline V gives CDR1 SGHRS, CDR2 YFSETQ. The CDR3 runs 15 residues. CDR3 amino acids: CASSDRPGWNLEAFF. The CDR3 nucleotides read TGCGCCAGCAGCGACAGGCCGGGGTGGAACCTTGAAGCTTTCTTT.

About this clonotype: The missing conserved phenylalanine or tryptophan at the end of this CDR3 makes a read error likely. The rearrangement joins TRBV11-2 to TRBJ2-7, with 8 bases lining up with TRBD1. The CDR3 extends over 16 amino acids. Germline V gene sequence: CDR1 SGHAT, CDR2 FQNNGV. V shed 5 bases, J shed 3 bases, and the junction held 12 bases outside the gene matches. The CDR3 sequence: CASSPPRTGYVYEQYL. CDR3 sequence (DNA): TGTGCCAGCAGCCCCCCCCGGACAGGGTACGTCTACGAGCAGTACCTC.

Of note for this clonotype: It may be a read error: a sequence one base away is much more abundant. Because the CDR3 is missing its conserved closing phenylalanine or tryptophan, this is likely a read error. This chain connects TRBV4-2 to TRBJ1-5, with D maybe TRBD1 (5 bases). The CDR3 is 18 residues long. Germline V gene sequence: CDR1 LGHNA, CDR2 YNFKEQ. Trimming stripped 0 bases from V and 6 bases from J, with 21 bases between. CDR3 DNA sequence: TGTGCCAGCAGCCAAGATAGAATTGGTGGGACCTCCAGTCAGCCCCAGCATCTT. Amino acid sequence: CASSQDRIGGTSSQPQHL.

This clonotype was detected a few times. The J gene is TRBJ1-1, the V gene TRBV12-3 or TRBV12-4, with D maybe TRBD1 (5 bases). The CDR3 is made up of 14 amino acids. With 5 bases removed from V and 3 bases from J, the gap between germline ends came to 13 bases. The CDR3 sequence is CASSPNMGHTEAFF. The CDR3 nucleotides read TGTGCCAGCAGTCCGAACATGGGGCACACTGAAGCTTTCTTT.

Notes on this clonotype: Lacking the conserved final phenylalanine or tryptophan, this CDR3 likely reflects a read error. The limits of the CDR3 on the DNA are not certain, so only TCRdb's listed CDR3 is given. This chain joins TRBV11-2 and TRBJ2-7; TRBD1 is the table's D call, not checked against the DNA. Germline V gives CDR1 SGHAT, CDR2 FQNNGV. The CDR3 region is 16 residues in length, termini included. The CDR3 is CAISFIQGAIHNEQYL.

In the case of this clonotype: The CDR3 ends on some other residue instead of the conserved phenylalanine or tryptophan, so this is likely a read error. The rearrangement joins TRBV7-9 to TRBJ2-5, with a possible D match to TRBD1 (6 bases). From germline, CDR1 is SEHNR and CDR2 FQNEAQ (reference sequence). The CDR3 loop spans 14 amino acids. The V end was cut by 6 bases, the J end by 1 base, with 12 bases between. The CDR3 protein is CASSRTGTQETQYY. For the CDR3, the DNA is TGTGCCAGCAGTCGAACAGGGACCCAAGAGACCCAGTACTAT.

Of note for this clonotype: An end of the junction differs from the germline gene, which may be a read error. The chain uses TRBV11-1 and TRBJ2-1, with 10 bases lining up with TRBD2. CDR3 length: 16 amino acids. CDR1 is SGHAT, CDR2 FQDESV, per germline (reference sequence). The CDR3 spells CASSLAKRGGYNELFF. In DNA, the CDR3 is TGTGCCAGCAGCTTAGCGAAGCGGGGGGGCTACAATGAGCTGTTCTTC.

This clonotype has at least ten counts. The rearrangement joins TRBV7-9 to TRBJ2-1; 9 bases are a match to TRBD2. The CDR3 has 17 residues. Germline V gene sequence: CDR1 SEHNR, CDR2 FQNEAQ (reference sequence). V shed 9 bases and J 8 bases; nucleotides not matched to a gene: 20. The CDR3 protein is CASLAGRAFGLQDEQFF. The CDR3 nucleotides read TGTGCCAGTCTAGCGGGACGGGCTTTCGGCCTTCAGGATGAGCAGTTCTTC.

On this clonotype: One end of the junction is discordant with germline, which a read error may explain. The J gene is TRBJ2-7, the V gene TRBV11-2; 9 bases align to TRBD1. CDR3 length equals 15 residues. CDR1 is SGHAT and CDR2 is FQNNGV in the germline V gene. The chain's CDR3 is CTSSRGTGRTYERYF. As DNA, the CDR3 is TGTACCAGCAGCCGAGGGACAGGGAGAACCTACGAGCGGTACTTC. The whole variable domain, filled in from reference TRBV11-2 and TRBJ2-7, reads EAGVAQSPRYKIIEKRQSVAFWCNPISGHATLYWYQQILGQGPKLLIQFQNNGVVDDSQLPKDRFSAERLKGVDSTLKIQPAKLEDSAVYLCTSSRGTGRTYERYFGPGTRLTVT.

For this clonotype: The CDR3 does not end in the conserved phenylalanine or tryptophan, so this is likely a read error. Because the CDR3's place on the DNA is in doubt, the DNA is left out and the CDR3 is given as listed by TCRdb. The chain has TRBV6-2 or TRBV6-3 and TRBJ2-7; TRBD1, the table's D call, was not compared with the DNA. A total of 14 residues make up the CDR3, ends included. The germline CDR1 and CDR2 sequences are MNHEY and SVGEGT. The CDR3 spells CASSYGSPRYEPYI.

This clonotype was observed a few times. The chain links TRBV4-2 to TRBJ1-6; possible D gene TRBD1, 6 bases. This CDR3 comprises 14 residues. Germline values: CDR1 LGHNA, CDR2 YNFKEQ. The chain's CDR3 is CTSSTQGNNSPLHF. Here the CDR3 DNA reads TGTACTAGTAGCACACAGGGTAATAATTCACCCCTCCACTTT.

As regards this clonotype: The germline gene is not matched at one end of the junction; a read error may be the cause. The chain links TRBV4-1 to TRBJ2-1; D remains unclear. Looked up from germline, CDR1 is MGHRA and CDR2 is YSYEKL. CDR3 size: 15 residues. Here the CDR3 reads CASSVIGGSYNEQLF. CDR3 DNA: TGCGCCAGCAGCGTCATTGGTGGCTCCTACAATGAGCAATTATTC.

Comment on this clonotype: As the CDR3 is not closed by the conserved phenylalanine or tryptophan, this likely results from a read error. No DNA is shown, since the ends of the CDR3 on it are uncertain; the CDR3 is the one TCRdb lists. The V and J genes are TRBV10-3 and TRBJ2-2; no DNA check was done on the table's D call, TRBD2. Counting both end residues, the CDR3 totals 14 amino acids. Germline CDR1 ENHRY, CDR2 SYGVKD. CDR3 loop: CAIREREDTGELFL.

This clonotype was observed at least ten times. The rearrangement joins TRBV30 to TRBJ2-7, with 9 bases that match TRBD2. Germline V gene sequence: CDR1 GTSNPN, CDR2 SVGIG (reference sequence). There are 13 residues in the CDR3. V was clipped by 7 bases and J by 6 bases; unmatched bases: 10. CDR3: CASSGRHLSEQYF. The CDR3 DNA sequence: TGTGCCTCCAGCGGGAGGCACCTCTCCGAGCAGTACTTC.

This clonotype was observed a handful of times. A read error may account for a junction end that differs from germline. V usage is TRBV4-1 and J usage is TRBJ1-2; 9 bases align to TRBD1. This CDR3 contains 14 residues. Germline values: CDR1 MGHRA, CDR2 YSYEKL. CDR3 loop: CASSQGDRDYGYTF. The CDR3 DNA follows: TGCGCTAGCAGCCAGGGGGACAGGGACTATGGCTACACCTTC.